The TCR beta chain described here comes from a study of cytomegalovirus exposure and HLA in healthy donors. Study-level information: Most donors, about 82% of a few hundred genotyped, fell in the Caucasian-associated ancestry cluster.

Use of 60 Vbeta and 13 Jbeta primers characterized the PCR. Produced via immunoSEQ multiplex PCR; TCRdb's table is partial and in-frame only. This table holds roughly 100,000 clones, 70% to 75% found once. A note on this clone: Its antigen is undetermined.

Study-wide points: A later analysis showed that HLA-associated TCR beta chains had undergone more clonal expansion than equally common others. Previous analysis showed most TCR beta V segments were productive about 90% or about 30% of the time. Later analysis identified a missense DCLRE1C variant that was linked to TCR beta V- and J-gene trimming.

The CDR3 extends over 14 amino acids. V was pared by 2 bases and J by 3 bases, with 11 bases between. In germline, CDR1 is LGHNA, CDR2 YNFKEQ. The chain recombines TRBV4-2 with TRBJ2-7, with a possible D match to TRBD2 (6 bases). The specimen sequenced was PBMCs. This receptor was identified in a man aged 40-50 years in good health and CMV-seronegative. The CDR3 bases are TGTGCCAGCAGCCAAAGCGGGCCAGACTACGAGCAGTACTTC. Protein product: CASSQSGPDYEQYF.